These 21 T cell receptor beta chains were sequenced from one sample in a study of blood T cell repertoires in COVID-19. Clones were sequenced by immunoSEQ multiplex PCR, and TCRdb holds only the in-frame ones, with some missing. The sample contains about 350,000 clones, over 75% of which appear only once. Material for sequencing was PBMCs or T cells enriched from blood (not recorded which). The receptors come from a young woman who had recovered from COVID-19.

The chain employs TRBV5-8 and TRBJ2-7; the match to TRBD1 covers 7 bases. Germline CDR1 is SGHTS and CDR2 is YDEGEE. V shed 0 bases, J shed 5 bases, and the junction held 5 bases outside the gene matches. The CDR3 consists of 14 residues. In DNA form, the CDR3 reads TGTGCCAGCAGCTTGGGTCAGGGGGTACACGAGCAGTACTTC. Its translation: CASSLGQGVHEQYF.

This chain connects TRBV9 to TRBJ2-6; perhaps TRBD1 as D (6 bases). From germline, CDR1 is SGDLS and CDR2 YYNGEE. CDR3 length equals 21 residues. Trimming took 1 base from V and 0 from J, leaving 23 bases between them. CDR3 amino acids: CASSVWHRQGISSSGANVLTF. Here the CDR3 DNA reads TGTGCCAGCAGCGTATGGCATCGGCAGGGGATTAGTAGCTCTGGGGCCAACGTCCTGACTTTC.

This chain connects TRBV27 to TRBJ2-2; D perhaps matches TRBD1 (6 bases). This CDR3 spans 13 amino acids. Trimming cost V 5 bases and J 6 bases, with 10 bases left between them. Germline values: CDR1 MNHEY, CDR2 SMNVEV (reference sequence). The CDR3 nucleotides are TGTGCCAGCAGTCCACAGGGTCCCGGGGAGCTGTTTTTT. Its translation is CASSPQGPGELFF.

J is TRBJ2-2 and V is TRBV2, with D maybe TRBD1 (6 bases). The CDR3 runs 16 residues. Germline V gene data show CDR1 as SNHLY and CDR2 as FYNNEI. V lost 0 bases and J lost 5, with 13 bases in between. The CDR3 region has the DNA TGTGCCAGCAGTGAAGCGCTAGGGGGAGCGACCGGGGAGCTGTTTTTT. This gives the protein CASSEALGGATGELFF.

This chain uses TRBV19 with TRBJ1-6, with TRBD1 identical over 7 bases. J gave up 4 bases and V 8 bases, and 11 bases lay outside the gene matches. Germline CDR1 and CDR2: LNHDA and SQIVND (reference sequence). The length of the CDR3 is 16 residues. CDR3 DNA sequence: TGTGCCAGTGGCAAAACCGGGACAGCTTATAATTCACCCCTCCACTTT. It yields the protein CASGKTGTAYNSPLHF.

The chain joins TRBV15 to TRBJ1-2, with D possibly matching TRBD1 (5 bases). Germline lookup yields CDR1 LNHNV and CDR2 YYDKDF (reference sequence). CDR3 length: 15 amino acids. The V end lost 3 bases, the J end lost 4 bases, and 15 bases lay between the germline ends. The CDR3 sequence: CATSRRGQGGYGYTF. The DNA of the CDR3 is TGTGCCACCAGCAGGAGAGGCCAGGGAGGCTATGGCTACACCTTC.

About this clone itself: Additional DNA sequences in this sample encode the identical CDR3. The CDR3 bases are TGCGCCAGCAGCTTGGGGACATTAAACACTGAAGCTTTCTTT. It specifies CASSLGTLNTEAFF. The rearrangement joins TRBV5-1 to TRBJ1-1; tentatively, D is TRBD1 (5 bases). This CDR3 is 14 amino acids long. Germline V gene sequence: CDR1 SGHRS, CDR2 YFSETQ. The V gene lost 0 bases and the J gene lost 2 bases, with 8 bases spanning the gap. Full variable domain (missing parts from reference TRBV5-1 and TRBJ1-1): KAGVTQTPRYLIKTRGQQVTLSCSPISGHRSVSWYQQTPGQGLQFLFEYFSETQRNKGNFPGRFSGRQFSNSRSEMNVSTLELGDSALYLCASSLGTLNTEAFFGQGTRLTVV.

The V gene is TRBV2, the J gene TRBJ2-1; maybe TRBD2 (6 bases). V was clipped by 8 bases and J by 12 bases, with 14 bases between them. The CDR3 has 11 amino acids. The germline gives CDR1 SNHLY, CDR2 FYNNEI. Here the CDR3 DNA reads TGTGCCAGCGATAGCGGCGGTTTGCAGTTCTTC. Its translation: CASDSGGLQFF.

This clone was detected only once. Germline is not matched at one junction end, which may reflect a read error. The chain combines TRBV7-9 with TRBJ1-4; TRBD1 might be the D (6 bases). Germline CDR1 reads SEHNR; CDR2 reads FQNEAQ (reference sequence). This CDR3 is built from 15 residues. The CDR3 coding sequence is TGTGCCAGCAGCTTCGTGGGGGCAACAAATGAAAAACTGTTTTTT. Its translation: CASSFVGATNEKLFF.

The chain employs TRBV6-6 and TRBJ2-7; D may be TRBD2 (6 bases). This CDR3 has 14 amino acids. Germline V gives CDR1 MNHNY, CDR2 SVGAGI (reference sequence). V lost 0 bases, J lost 2 bases, and 8 bases lay in between. CDR3 sequence reads: CASSYSGSAYEQYF. The DNA of the CDR3 is TGTGCCAGCAGTTACTCCGGGAGCGCCTACGAGCAGTACTTC.

The V and J genes are TRBV5-4 and TRBJ1-3; 8 bases map to TRBD1. This CDR3 has 15 amino acids. Germline values: CDR1 SGHNT, CDR2 YYREEE (reference sequence). The V gene end was trimmed by 2 bases and the J gene end by 0 bases; junction bases not matched to a gene: 1. The DNA of the CDR3 is TGTGCCAGCAGCTTTGGGACAGGCTCTGGAAACACCATATATTTT. Its protein product is CASSFGTGSGNTIYF.

This chain links TRBV7-9 with TRBJ2-5, with 11 positions matching TRBD2. The germline gives CDR1 SEHNR, CDR2 FQNEAQ (reference sequence). With 8 bases clipped from V and 0 bases from J, the junction kept 8 bases outside the gene matches. The CDR3 loop spans 16 amino acids. The CDR3 DNA follows: TGTGCCAGCGCAGGACTAGCGGGCTCGTACCAAGAGACCCAGTACTTC. It yields the protein CASAGLAGSYQETQYF.

The count of this clone is one. This chain's CDR3 is CASSLHSGGEQYF. The CDR3 region has the DNA TGTGCCAGCAGCCTCCACAGCGGTGGGGAGCAGTACTTC. The chain carries TRBV3-1 (or the pseudogene TRBV3-2) and TRBJ2-7; D is perhaps TRBD2 (5 bases). The CDR3 is 13 amino acids. Trimming took off 4 bases at V and 7 bases at J, with 14 bases between the two ends. From germline, CDR1 is LGHDT and CDR2 YNNKEL (reference sequence).

The chain joins TRBV28 to TRBJ1-5, with TRBD1 identical over 7 bases. The V gene end was trimmed by 6 bases and the J gene end by 0 bases; junction bases not matched to a gene: 14. The germline V gene encodes CDR1 MDHEN and CDR2 SYDVKM. CDR3 length: 18 amino acids. Here the CDR3 reads CASRADRVGVYSNQPQHF. The CDR3 DNA reads TGTGCCAGCAGAGCAGACAGGGTCGGCGTATATAGCAATCAGCCCCAGCATTTT.

This chain links TRBV10-2 with TRBJ2-5; perhaps TRBD1 as D (5 bases). The length of the CDR3 is 13 residues. V lost 4 bases to trimming and J lost 5 bases, with 11 bases between them. The germline V gene has CDR1 WSHSY and CDR2 SAAADI. As DNA, the CDR3 is TGCGCCAGCAGTGTTTTGGGGCGGGAGACCCAGTACTTC. Translation: CASSVLGRETQYF.

Notes on this clone: Other DNA sequences within the sample encode an identical CDR3. The V call is TRBV29-1, the J call TRBJ2-5; D uncertain. The CDR3 is 10 amino acids. The germline V and J ends were trimmed by 4 bases and 3 bases, with 3 bases remaining between them. CDR1 is SQVTM, CDR2 ANQGSEA, per germline. DNA of the CDR3: TGCAGCGTTGGAGAAGAGACCCAGTACTTC. Translating it yields CSVGEETQYF. Together with reference TRBV29-1 and TRBJ2-5, the CDR3 gives the full variable domain: SAVISQKPSRDICQRGTSLTIQCQVDSQVTMMFWYRQQPGQSLTLIATANQGSEATYESGFVIDKFPISRPNLTFSTLTVSNMSPEDSSIYLCSVGEETQYFGPGTRLLVL.

V and J are TRBV3-1 (or the pseudogene TRBV3-2) and TRBJ2-5; TRBD2 matches at 11 bases. Trimming removed 1 base from V and 0 bases from J; junction bases left unmatched: 7. The CDR3 length is 18 residues. CDR1 LGHDT and CDR2 YNNKEL come from the germline V gene (reference sequence). CDR3 in amino acids: CASSQVASGGTYQETQYF. The CDR3 DNA follows: TGTGCCAGCAGCCAAGTGGCTAGCGGGGGGACGTACCAAGAGACCCAGTACTTC.

The rearrangement uses TRBV6-2 or TRBV6-3 and TRBJ2-6, with D possibly TRBD1 on 5 matching bases. Trimming shortened V by 3 bases and J by 0 bases, and 6 bases separated the two germline ends. The CDR3 spans 15 residues. In germline, CDR1 is MNHEY, CDR2 SVGEGT. The CDR3 here is CASSYQGSGANVLTF. Here the CDR3 DNA reads TGTGCCAGCAGTTATCAGGGCTCTGGGGCCAACGTCCTGACTTTC.

The genes are TRBV2 and TRBJ1-4; 11 bases fit TRBD1. J gave up 7 bases and V 6 bases, and 4 bases lay outside the gene matches. The CDR3 contains 14 residues. Looked up from germline, CDR1 is SNHLY and CDR2 is FYNNEI. This chain's CDR3 is CASRAGTGGEKLFF. The CDR3 DNA follows: TGTGCCAGCAGGGCCGGGACAGGGGGTGAAAAACTGTTTTTT.

This clone was detected once. The rearrangement uses TRBV19 and TRBJ1-2, with D maybe TRBD1 (5 bases). Germline CDR1 is LNHDA and CDR2 is SQIVND (reference sequence). Trimming pared 5 bases from V and 2 bases from J, leaving 9 bases between. The CDR3 has 13 amino acids. The chain's CDR3 is CASSRGKNYGYTF. The CDR3 nucleotides are TGTGCCAGTAGTCGGGGGAAGAACTATGGCTACACCTTC.

This chain joins TRBV28 and TRBJ2-6, with D uncertain. CDR3 length: 14 amino acids. The V end was cut by 10 bases, the J end by 4 bases, with 14 bases between. In germline, CDR1 is MDHEN, CDR2 SYDVKM. The CDR3 protein is CAIPSDAGANVLTF. Written as DNA, the CDR3 is TGTGCCATTCCGTCAGATGCCGGGGCCAACGTCCTGACTTTC. The variable domain in full, completed from reference TRBV28 and TRBJ2-6, reads DVKVTQSSRYLVKRTGEKVFLECVQDMDHENMFWYRQDPGLGLRLIYFSYDVKMKEKGDIPEGYSVSREKKERFSLILESASTNQTSMYLCAIPSDAGANVLTFGAGSRLTVL.